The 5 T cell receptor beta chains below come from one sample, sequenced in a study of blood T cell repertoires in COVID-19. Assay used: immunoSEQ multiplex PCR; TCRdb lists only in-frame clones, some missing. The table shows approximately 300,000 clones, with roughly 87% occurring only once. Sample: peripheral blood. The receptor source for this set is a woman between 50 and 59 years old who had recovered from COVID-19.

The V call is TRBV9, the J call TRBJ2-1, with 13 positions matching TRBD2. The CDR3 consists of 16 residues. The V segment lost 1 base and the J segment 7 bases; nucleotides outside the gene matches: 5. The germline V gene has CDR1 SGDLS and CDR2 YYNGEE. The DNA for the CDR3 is TGTGCCAGCAGCGTACCGGGACTAGCGGGGATTAATGAGCAGTTCTTC. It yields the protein CASSVPGLAGINEQFF.

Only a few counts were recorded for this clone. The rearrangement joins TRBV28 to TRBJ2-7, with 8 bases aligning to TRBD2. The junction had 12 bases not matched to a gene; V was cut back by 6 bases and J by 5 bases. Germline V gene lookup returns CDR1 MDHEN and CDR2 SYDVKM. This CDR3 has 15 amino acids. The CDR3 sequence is CASSQGGGFLDEQYF. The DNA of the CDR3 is TGTGCCAGCAGCCAAGGCGGGGGGTTCTTGGACGAGCAGTACTTC.

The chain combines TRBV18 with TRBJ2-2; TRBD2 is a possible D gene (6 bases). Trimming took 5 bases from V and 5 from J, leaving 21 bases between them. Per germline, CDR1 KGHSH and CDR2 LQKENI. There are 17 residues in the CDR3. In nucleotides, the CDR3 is TGTGCCAGCTCAAATCTTCGCGGGGTGACGGTTACCGGGGAGCTGTTTTTT. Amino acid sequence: CASSNLRGVTVTGELFF.

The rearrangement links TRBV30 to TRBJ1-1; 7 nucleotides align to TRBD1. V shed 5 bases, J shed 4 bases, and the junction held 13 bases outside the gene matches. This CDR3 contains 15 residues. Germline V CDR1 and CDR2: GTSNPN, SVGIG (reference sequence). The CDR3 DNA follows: TGTGCCTGGGCACACGAGAGGGGGCTGGGCACTGAAGCTTTCTTT. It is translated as CAWAHERGLGTEAFF.

The CDR3 is CASSPRPNRVTEAFF. Here the CDR3 DNA reads TGTGCCAGCAGCCCCCGCCCGAACAGGGTAACTGAAGCTTTCTTT. The chain is built from TRBV7-2 and TRBJ1-1, with D possibly being TRBD1 (6 bases). The CDR3 covers 15 residues. Trimming took 5 bases from V and 5 from J, leaving 18 bases between them. Germline V gene lookup returns CDR1 SGHTA and CDR2 FQGNSA.